These T cell receptor beta chains were read from a single sample in a study of blood T cell repertoires in COVID-19. Produced via immunoSEQ multiplex PCR; TCRdb's table is partial and in-frame only. The profile shows around 110,000 clones, roughly 84% of them singletons. What was sequenced was PBMCs or T cells enriched from blood (not recorded which). These receptor sequences come from a woman aged 30 to 39 who had recovered from COVID-19. The CDR3 runs from the conserved cysteine through the conserved F or W. The order of the fields is clone size, D gene, V gene, J gene, CDR3 protein, CDR3 DNA. The D gene is left open where the match is weak. Clone size, where shown, is once, few, many, or a class for clones that have expanded.

-	TRBD2	TRBV7-9	TRBJ2-6	CASSLGTSGNPGANVLTF	TGTGCCAGCAGCTTGGGGACTAGCGGGAACCCTGGGGCCAACGTCCTGACTTTC
-	-	TRBV5-1	TRBJ2-1	CASRNPAGYNEQFF	TGCGCCAGCAGGAACCCGGCAGGGTACAATGAGCAGTTCTTC
-	-	TRBV7-6	TRBJ1-5	CASSKGQRGNQPQHF	TGTGCCAGCAGCAAAGGACAGCGAGGTAATCAGCCCCAGCATTTT
-	-	TRBV28	TRBJ1-4	CASSPGGESKLFF	TGTGCCAGCAGCCCTGGGGGGGAATCGAAACTGTTTTTT
-	TRBD2	TRBV10-3	TRBJ2-2	CAISAPKSLAGNANTGELFF	TGTGCCATCAGTGCCCCTAAATCGCTAGCGGGAAACGCGAACACCGGGGAGCTGTTTTTT
-	-	TRBV2	TRBJ2-7	CASSHRVTPYEQYF	TGTGCCAGCAGTCACCGGGTTACGCCCTACGAGCAGTACTTC
-	TRBD2	TRBV24-1	TRBJ2-7	CATSDAVGRGGWYEQYF	TGTGCCACCAGTGATGCGGTCGGGAGGGGCGGTTGGTACGAGCAGTACTTC
-	-	TRBV2	TRBJ1-3	CASSIQGFGNTIYF	TGTGCCAGCAGTATACAGGGCTTTGGAAACACCATATATTTT
once	-	TRBV7-3	TRBJ2-3	CASSPEDLGDTQYF	TGTGCCAGCAGCCCGGAAGACCTGGGCGATACGCAGTATTTT
-	-	TRBV29-1	TRBJ1-2	CSVPPGEEGYTF	TGCAGCGTCCCCCCGGGGGAGGAGGGCTACACCTTC
few	TRBD1	TRBV30	TRBJ1-2	CAWSSAPGQRGTHYGYTF	TGTGCCTGGAGTTCCGCACCGGGACAGCGCGGAACACACTATGGCTACACCTTC
-	-	TRBV2	TRBJ2-1	CASRGDRSSYNEQFF	TGTGCCAGCAGAGGAGACAGGAGCTCCTACAATGAGCAGTTCTTC
-	TRBD2	TRBV28	TRBJ2-1	CASSLAGGYNEQFF	TGTGCCAGCAGTTTAGCGGGGGGCTACAATGAGCAGTTCTTC
-	TRBD1	TRBV9	TRBJ1-6	CASSVTPGQGGSPLHF	TGTGCCAGCAGCGTAACCCCAGGACAGGGGGGTTCACCCCTCCACTTT
-	-	TRBV6-2/TRBV6-3	TRBJ1-1	CASSRSPYRKLNTEAFF	TGTGCCAGCAGCCGGAGCCCATACAGGAAACTGAACACTGAAGCTTTCTTT
-	-	TRBV18	TRBJ1-6	CASSPGRESSYNSPLHF	TGTGCCAGCTCACCGGGGAGGGAGAGCTCCTATAATTCACCCCTCCACTTT
few	-	TRBV9	TRBJ2-2	CASSLRTANTGELFF	TGTGCCAGCAGCTTGAGGACAGCGAACACCGGGGAGCTGTTTTTT
-	-	TRBV19	TRBJ1-1	CASSRRGLTEAFF	TGTGCCAGTAGCCGGAGAGGACTCACTGAAGCTTTCTTT
once	-	TRBV28	TRBJ1-4	CASSLVVASGNEKLFF	TGTGCCAGCAGTTTGGTGGTGGCCTCTGGTAATGAAAAACTGTTTTTT
few	TRBD1	TRBV19	TRBJ1-5	CASSGGTGNQPQHF	TGTGCCAGTAGTGGCGGGACAGGCAATCAGCCCCAGCATTTT
-	-	TRBV10-3	TRBJ1-5	CAISQGLESNQPQHF	TGTGCCATCAGTCAGGGACTTGAGAGCAATCAGCCCCAGCATTTT
-	-	TRBV19	TRBJ2-1	CASSIVATGEYNEQFF	TGTGCCAGTAGTATAGTCGCTACCGGGGAGTACAATGAGCAGTTCTTC
-	TRBD2	TRBV27	TRBJ2-1	CASVPSGTSEQFF	TGTGCCAGCGTTCCTAGCGGGACCAGTGAGCAGTTCTTC
-	-	TRBV15	TRBJ1-5	CATSRVGRGANQPQHF	TGTGCCACCAGCAGAGTTGGGCGGGGGGCCAATCAGCCCCAGCATTTT
-	TRBD2	TRBV7-3	TRBJ2-4	CASSEAGGPRNIQYF	TGTGCCAGCAGTGAGGCGGGAGGGCCTCGGAACATTCAGTACTTC
-	-	TRBV21-1	TRBJ1-2	CASSKGPGRDYGYTF	TGTGCCAGCAGCAAAGGACCGGGCAGGGACTATGGCTACACCTTC
-	-	TRBV7-2	TRBJ2-1	CASSPPGVYSYNEQFF	TGTGCCAGCAGCCCCCCGGGGGTCTACTCCTACAATGAGCAGTTCTTC
-	-	TRBV28	TRBJ2-7	CASSLLGYEQYF	TGTGCCAGCAGTTTACTCGGCTACGAGCAGTACTTC
-	-	TRBV5-4	TRBJ1-6	CASSFRGRNSPLHF	TGTGCCAGCAGCTTCCGGGGGAGGAATTCACCCCTCCACTTT
-	TRBD2	TRBV5-8	TRBJ2-7	CASSPPGLAAYEQYF	TGTGCCAGCAGCCCTCCGGGACTAGCGGCCTACGAGCAGTACTTC
few	-	TRBV10-3	TRBJ2-2	CAIRGGADTNTGELFF	TGTGCCATCAGGGGGGGAGCGGACACGAACACCGGGGAGCTGTTTTTT
once	TRBD1	TRBV4-1	TRBJ1-5	CASSQAGQSNQPQHF	TGCGCCAGCAGCCAAGCGGGACAGAGCAATCAGCCCCAGCATTTT
once	-	TRBV7-9	TRBJ1-2	CASSFSRGGYGYTF	TGTGCCAGCAGCTTCTCTCGGGGAGGCTATGGCTACACCTTC
-	TRBD1	TRBV19	TRBJ2-7	CASSYSGQGPEQYF	TGTGCCAGTAGTTATTCGGGACAGGGTCCCGAGCAGTACTTC
-	-	TRBV18	TRBJ1-1	CASSYQVTEAFF	TGTGCCAGCTCATACCAGGTCACTGAAGCTTTCTTT
-	-	TRBV18	TRBJ1-4	CASSPQASTNEKLFF	TGTGCCAGCTCACCGCAGGCTTCAACTAATGAAAAACTGTTTTTT